These 10 T cell receptor beta chains share one sample of origin, sequenced in a study of blood T cell repertoires in COVID-19. TCRdb keeps only in-frame clones here, not all; method: immunoSEQ multiplex PCR. In the table there are over 50,000 clones, approximately 91% of which are singletons. The sequenced material came from peripheral blood. The receptor set was obtained from a man aged 45 to 65 with active COVID-19.

The sample holds one count of this clone. The chain is built from TRBV11-2 and TRBJ2-1; D is uncertain. CDR1 and CDR2 from the germline V gene are SGHAT and FQNNGV. This CDR3 spans 13 amino acids. V lost 5 bases and J lost 5, with 10 bases in between. The CDR3 protein is CASSRNSDNEQFF. CDR3 nucleotides: TGTGCCAGCAGCCGAAATTCAGACAATGAGCAGTTCTTC.

This sequence joins TRBV28 and TRBJ2-1; 13 bases are a match to TRBD2. V shed 3 bases and J 8 bases; nucleotides not matched to a gene: 13. The germline V gene has CDR1 MDHEN and CDR2 SYDVKM. The CDR3 has 18 residues. The CDR3 DNA reads TGTGCCAGCAGTTTGGGACTACTAGCGGGGGGGCTTGGGTATGAGCAGTTCTTC. Residues: CASSLGLLAGGLGYEQFF.

This clone was found a few times. The chain uses TRBV14 and TRBJ1-6, with TRBD1 as a possible D gene (6 bases). Germline lookup yields CDR1 SGHDN and CDR2 FVKESK. Trimming cost V 1 base and J 7 bases, with 20 bases left between them. This CDR3 region has 18 residues. Written as DNA, the CDR3 is TGTGCCAGCAGCCAAGGGGGCCCCTTTACAGGGAGCAATTCACCCCTCCACTTT. Translated, it gives CASSQGGPFTGSNSPLHF.

The chain has TRBV30 and TRBJ1-1; 7 bases are shared with TRBD1. This CDR3 is built from 12 residues. Germline values: CDR1 GTSNPN, CDR2 SVGIG (reference sequence). V lost 5 bases, J lost 3 bases, and 3 bases stayed unmatched. CDR3 in DNA: TGTGCCTGGGGACAGGATGACACTGAAGCTTTCTTT. Encoded protein: CAWGQDDTEAFF.

The gene calls are TRBV4-1 and TRBJ2-1; D might be TRBD2 (6 bases). Germline V CDR1 and CDR2: MGHRA, YSYEKL. This CDR3 has 12 residues. V lost 4 bases and J lost 14, with 15 bases in between. The CDR3 DNA reads as TGCGCCAGCAGCCCTCCGGGACGGGAGAAGTTCTTC. Residues: CASSPPGREKFF.

This clone showed up just once. This chain connects TRBV30 to TRBJ2-1; a weak D match, TRBD2 (5 bases). The germline V gene encodes CDR1 GTSNPN and CDR2 SVGIG (reference sequence). This CDR3 region has 12 residues. The V gene lost 2 bases and the J gene lost 9 bases, with 11 bases spanning the gap. Here the CDR3 reads CAWSLSGPEQFF. CDR3 nucleotides: TGTGCCTGGAGTCTCAGCGGACCTGAGCAGTTCTTC.

The chain is built from TRBV7-9 and TRBJ2-5; D might be TRBD1 (7 bases). CDR3 size: 15 residues. In germline, CDR1 is SEHNR, CDR2 FQNEAQ (reference sequence). V shed 2 bases and J shed 5 bases, with 15 bases lying between them. This chain's CDR3 is CASSLSRRGVETQYF. Written as DNA, the CDR3 is TGTGCCAGCAGCTTAAGTCGCAGGGGGGTGGAGACCCAGTACTTC.

CDR3 loop: CASSQEFTGRTGELFF. The CDR3 DNA reads as TGTGCCAGCAGCCAAGAGTTTACCGGTCGAACCGGGGAGCTGTTTTTT. The chain recombines TRBV3-1 (or the pseudogene TRBV3-2) with TRBJ2-2; D gene uncertain. Trimming stripped 0 bases from V and 5 bases from J, with 13 bases between. Germline V CDR1 and CDR2: LGHDT, YNNKEL (reference sequence). This CDR3 has 16 residues.

The chain uses TRBV7-2 and TRBJ1-5, with 7 positions matching TRBD1. V lost 2 bases to trimming and J lost 0 bases; unmatched junction nucleotides: 4. Germline loops: CDR1 SGHTA, CDR2 FQGNSA. This CDR3 spans 16 amino acids. The CDR3 DNA is TGTGCCAGCAGCTTAACAGGGGCTAATAGCAATCAGCCCCAGCATTTT. Translated, it gives CASSLTGANSNQPQHF.

The chain joins TRBV12-3 or TRBV12-4 to TRBJ1-1; the D gene is possibly TRBD1 (5 bases). The CDR3 length is 12 residues. Deletions cut 1 base from V and 11 bases from J, with 11 bases between. CDR3 in amino acids: CASSLGLGGAFF. CDR3 nucleotides: TGTGCCAGCAGTTTAGGACTGGGGGGGGCTTTCTTT.